These 26 T cell receptor beta chains were sequenced from one sample in a study of T cells in Graves' hyperthyroidism and ophthalmopathy. What was amplified from RNA transcripts were TCR beta CDR3 regions. TCR CDR3 underwent first-round RT-PCR with the HTBI primer set. TCRdb itself ran the multiplex PCR reads through MiXCR, one entry per CDR3 protein. The sample lists about 560,000 distinct CDR3 sequences; 46% were seen once. Sequenced: peripheral blood or thyroid tissue (not recorded which). The receptors derive from a woman aged 18-30 years with Graves' hyperthyroidism.

This clonotype was detected only a few times. This rearrangement joins TRBV5-1 to TRBJ1-2, with D hard to call. This CDR3 spans 15 amino acids. Germline loops: CDR1 SGHRS, CDR2 YFSETQ. Deletions cut 2 bases from V and 2 bases from J, with 13 bases between. DNA of the CDR3: TGCGCCAGCAGCTTAGCATTGGGATCCAACTATGGCTACACCTTC. It codes for CASSLALGSNYGYTF.

The chain has TRBV2 and TRBJ2-7; 12 positions match TRBD2. This CDR3 comprises 15 residues. Trimming at V came to 5 bases and at J to 6 bases, leaving 8 bases not matched to a gene. Germline values: CDR1 SNHLY, CDR2 FYNNEI. CDR3 DNA: TGTGCCAGCAGTCCCATGACTAGCGGGAGCTCCGAGCAGTACTTC. This encodes CASSPMTSGSSEQYF.

This clonotype was found many times. The V and J genes are TRBV20-1 and TRBJ2-5; D is unclear. V was pared by 7 bases and J by 1 base, with 10 bases between. The V gene's germline CDR1 is DFQATT and CDR2 SNEGSKA (reference sequence). CDR3 length equals 12 residues. The CDR3 sequence: CSVLPFQETQYF. The CDR3 nucleotides are TGCAGTGTCCTACCCTTCCAAGAGACCCAGTACTTC.

This sequence joins TRBV9 and TRBJ1-2; 12 bases are a match to TRBD1. The V gene end was trimmed by 4 bases and the J gene end by 6 bases; junction bases not matched to a gene: 13. There are 17 residues in the CDR3. From germline, CDR1 is SGDLS and CDR2 YYNGEE. CDR3 coding DNA: TGTGCCAGCAGCTCTGAATCCGGGACAGGGGGCTCTGATGGCTACACCTTC. This gives the protein CASSSESGTGGSDGYTF.

The gene calls are TRBV10-3 and TRBJ2-7, with 8 bases that match TRBD1. The CDR3 is 16 residues long. Germline V gene data show CDR1 as ENHRY and CDR2 as SYGVKD. Trimming cost V 7 bases and J 2 bases; bases outside gene matches: 13. The CDR3 spells CAIKKFTGTGTYEQYF. The CDR3, as DNA: TGTGCCATCAAAAAATTTACCGGGACAGGAACCTACGAGCAGTACTTC.

This clonotype was picked up a small number of times. The chain combines TRBV2 with TRBJ1-5; perhaps TRBD1 as D (5 bases). Germline values: CDR1 SNHLY, CDR2 FYNNEI. The CDR3 spans 15 residues. The germline V and J ends were trimmed by 0 bases and 0 bases, with 6 bases remaining between them. CDR3 protein: CASSEAGGSNQPQHF. CDR3 DNA sequence: TGTGCCAGCAGTGAAGCGGGGGGTAGCAATCAGCCCCAGCATTTT.

The chain couples TRBV2 to TRBJ1-6; possible D gene TRBD1, 5 bases. Trimming cost V 11 bases and J 11 bases, with 25 bases left between them. The germline gives CDR1 SNHLY, CDR2 FYNNEI. This CDR3 has 15 residues. CDR3 DNA: TGTGCCTGGAGTGTGGGGGGTTTTAGGGGTCCACCCCTCCACTTT. This encodes CAWSVGGFRGPPLHF.

This clonotype was counted at least ten times. The V gene is TRBV29-1, the J gene TRBJ2-6; TRBD1 aligns across 8 bases. CDR1 and CDR2 (germline): SQVTM, ANQGSEA. The CDR3 is 15 amino acids. The V segment lost 0 bases and the J segment 3 bases; nucleotides outside the gene matches: 1. In nucleotides, the CDR3 is TGCAGCGTTGAAGAGGACAGGGATGGGGCCAACGTCCTGACTTTC. Translating gives CSVEEDRDGANVLTF. Drawing the rest from reference TRBV29-1 and TRBJ2-6, the complete variable domain is SAVISQKPSRDICQRGTSLTIQCQVDSQVTMMFWYRQQPGQSLTLIATANQGSEATYESGFVIDKFPISRPNLTFSTLTVSNMSPEDSSIYLCSVEEDRDGANVLTFGAGSRLTVL.

The chain couples TRBV4-2 to TRBJ2-3, with TRBD1 matching over 8 bases. V lost 4 bases to trimming and J lost 5 bases; unmatched junction nucleotides: 5. The V gene's germline CDR1 is LGHNA and CDR2 YNFKEQ. This CDR3 spans 14 amino acids. CDR3 in DNA: TGTGCCAGCAGCCCTGGACAGGGAATAGATACGCAGTATTTT. Amino acids: CASSPGQGIDTQYF.

This clonotype was detected a few times. The chain recombines TRBV9 with TRBJ2-2; D unclear. Trimming took off 0 bases at V and 4 bases at J, with 7 bases between the two ends. The CDR3 loop spans 14 amino acids. Germline assignment: CDR1 SGDLS and CDR2 YYNGEE. CDR3 DNA: TGTGCCAGCAGCGTAGATGTGCTCACCGGGGAGCTGTTTTTT. It codes for CASSVDVLTGELFF.

This clonotype showed up just a few times. The V and J genes are TRBV9 and TRBJ1-4; no reliable D call. The CDR3 covers 15 residues. CDR1 is SGDLS and CDR2 is YYNGEE in the germline V gene. Deletions cut 3 bases from V and 0 bases from J, with 9 bases between. Here the CDR3 reads CASSARYATNEKLFF. CDR3 DNA sequence: TGTGCCAGCAGCGCGCGCTACGCAACTAATGAAAAACTGTTTTTT.

This chain connects TRBV9 to TRBJ2-7, with 7 bases lining up with TRBD1. From germline, CDR1 is SGDLS and CDR2 YYNGEE. V gave up 4 bases and J gave up 2 bases; unmatched junction bases: 9. The CDR3 extends over 15 amino acids. The CDR3 is CASSQDNRGTYEQYF. The CDR3 DNA sequence: TGTGCCAGCAGCCAAGATAACAGGGGAACCTACGAGCAGTACTTC.

In its sample, this clonotype was seen many times. V and J are TRBV2 and TRBJ2-5; perhaps TRBD2 as D (6 bases). V lost 2 bases and J 0 bases, leaving 10 bases between the germline ends. CDR1 is SNHLY and CDR2 is FYNNEI in the germline V gene. This CDR3 spans 15 amino acids. The CDR3 region is CASSELAWYQETQYF. The DNA for the CDR3 is TGTGCCAGCAGTGAACTAGCGTGGTACCAAGAGACCCAGTACTTC.

This clonotype appeared once. This chain links TRBV29-1 with TRBJ1-5; 9 bases match TRBD1. The CDR3 is 13 residues long. Germline V gene sequence: CDR1 SQVTM, CDR2 ANQGSEA. The J segment lost 7 bases and the V segment lost 8 bases, leaving 9 bases of the junction unmatched. The CDR3, as DNA: TGCAGCCAAAACAGGGGGCAGGGGCAGCCCCAGCATTTT. Protein sequence: CSQNRGQGQPQHF.

The rearrangement links TRBV29-1 to TRBJ1-4, with D possibly being TRBD1 (5 bases). The V end lost 3 bases, the J end lost 7 bases, and 12 bases lay between the germline ends. The germline gives CDR1 SQVTM, CDR2 ANQGSEA. This CDR3 is built from 13 residues. The CDR3 sequence: CSVDQGGSEKLFF. The CDR3 coding sequence is TGCAGCGTTGACCAGGGCGGGAGTGAAAAACTGTTTTTT.

The chain joins TRBV10-3 to TRBJ2-3; D is undetermined. Germline loops: CDR1 ENHRY, CDR2 SYGVKD. V lost 0 bases and J 2 bases, leaving 9 bases between the germline ends. CDR3 length: 15 residues. The CDR3 is CAISESLGNTDTQYF. The CDR3 DNA sequence: TGTGCCATCAGTGAGTCGCTGGGGAACACAGATACGCAGTATTTT.

This clonotype showed up many times. The chain carries TRBV24-1 and TRBJ1-1; D unresolved. The CDR3 loop spans 14 amino acids. The V and J ends lost 3 bases and 10 bases respectively, with 17 bases between them. Germline V gene lookup returns CDR1 KGHDR and CDR2 SFDVKD. CDR3 nucleotides: TGTGCCACCAGTGATCTGTGGGGTAGTGGCGGAGCTTTCTTT. Translation: CATSDLWGSGGAFF.

The V call is TRBV10-3, the J call TRBJ1-4; D may be TRBD1 (5 bases). Trimming took 7 bases from V and 5 from J, leaving 11 bases between them. The CDR3 consists of 13 residues. The V gene's germline CDR1 is ENHRY and CDR2 SYGVKD. The CDR3 DNA follows: TGTGCCATCAAAGCGGGGGGAAATGAAAAACTGTTTTTT. Its protein product is CAIKAGGNEKLFF.

V is TRBV7-3 and J is TRBJ2-5; no definite D call. The V end lost 0 bases, the J end lost 5 bases, and 10 bases lay between the germline ends. Per germline, CDR1 SGHTA and CDR2 FQGTGA. The CDR3 contains 14 residues. The CDR3 sequence: CASSLTPSVETQYF. CDR3 DNA sequence: TGTGCCAGCAGCTTAACGCCCTCTGTGGAGACCCAGTACTTC. Filled out from reference TRBV7-3 and TRBJ2-5, the complete variable domain reads GAGVSQTPSNKVTEKGKYVELRCDPISGHTALYWYRQSLGQGPEFLIYFQGTGAADDSGLPNDRFFAVRPEGSVSTLKIQRTERGDSAVYLCASSLTPSVETQYFGPGTRLLVL.

In this sample, this clonotype turned up a few times. V and J are TRBV7-2 and TRBJ2-3; D perhaps matches TRBD1 (5 bases). CDR1 SGHTA and CDR2 FQGNSA come from the germline V gene. Trimming pared 5 bases from V and 0 bases from J, leaving 9 bases between. The CDR3 spans 14 residues. The chain's CDR3 is CASSLGLSTDTQYF. The CDR3 coding sequence is TGTGCCAGCAGCCTGGGGCTGAGCACAGATACGCAGTATTTT.

The rearrangement joins TRBV5-1 to TRBJ2-7; no clear D. In germline, CDR1 is SGHRS, CDR2 YFSETQ. Deletions cut 1 base from V and 5 bases from J, with 16 bases between. CDR3 size: 15 residues. CDR3: CASSLPIENYDEQYF. CDR3 coding DNA: TGCGCCAGCAGCTTGCCCATAGAAAACTACGACGAGCAGTACTTC.

The CDR3 bases are TGCAGCGTCGGCGGACAGGGGGCTAGTCCCTATGGCTACACCTTC. It translates to CSVGGQGASPYGYTF. The chain couples TRBV29-1 to TRBJ1-2; 11 nucleotides agree with TRBD1. The CDR3 loop spans 15 amino acids. Per germline, CDR1 SQVTM and CDR2 ANQGSEA. The ends lost 6 bases at V and 4 bases at J; junction bases unmatched: 10.

The chain uses TRBV20-1 and TRBJ2-7, with a tentative D call TRBD1 (5 bases). This CDR3 comprises 14 residues. Germline V gene lookup returns CDR1 DFQATT and CDR2 SNEGSKA (reference sequence). Trimming took off 0 bases at V and 0 bases at J, with 9 bases between the two ends. DNA for the CDR3: TGCAGTGCTAGAGATCAGGGATACTCCTACGAGCAGTACTTC. It yields the protein CSARDQGYSYEQYF.

This clonotype was counted at least ten times. The chain is built from TRBV7-9 and TRBJ1-4; no clear D gene. CDR3 length: 15 residues. The germline gives CDR1 SEHNR, CDR2 FQNEAQ (reference sequence). Trimming pared 5 bases from V and 0 bases from J, leaving 10 bases between. CDR3 coding DNA: TGTGCCAGCAGCCTCAAACTGGCAACTAATGAAAAACTGTTTTTT. This sequence encodes CASSLKLATNEKLFF.

This clonotype has at least ten counts. The rearrangement joins TRBV24-1 to TRBJ2-5; tentative D call: TRBD2 (5 bases). The CDR3 loop spans 14 amino acids. Deletions cut 3 bases from V and 2 bases from J, with 9 bases between. CDR1 and CDR2 from the germline V gene are KGHDR and SFDVKD. The CDR3 nucleotides read TGTGCCACCAGTGATCCCCTAGCTCAAGAGACCCAGTACTTC. Protein sequence: CATSDPLAQETQYF.

Only a few counts were recorded for this clonotype. The chain employs TRBV7-8 and TRBJ1-3; maybe TRBD1 (6 bases). V lost 2 bases and J lost 0, with 14 bases in between. The CDR3 has 17 amino acids. Per the germline V gene, CDR1 is SGHVS and CDR2 is FQNEAQ. CDR3 loop: CASSLTTTGFSGNTIYF. CDR3 DNA: TGTGCCAGCAGCTTAACCACCACAGGGTTCTCTGGAAACACCATATATTTT. Drawing the rest from reference TRBV7-8 and TRBJ1-3, the complete variable domain is GAGVSQSPRYKVAKRGQDVALRCDPISGHVSLFWYQQALGQGPEFLTYFQNEAQLDKSGLPSDRFFAERPEGSVSTLKIQRTQQEDSAVYLCASSLTTTGFSGNTIYFGEGSWLTVV.